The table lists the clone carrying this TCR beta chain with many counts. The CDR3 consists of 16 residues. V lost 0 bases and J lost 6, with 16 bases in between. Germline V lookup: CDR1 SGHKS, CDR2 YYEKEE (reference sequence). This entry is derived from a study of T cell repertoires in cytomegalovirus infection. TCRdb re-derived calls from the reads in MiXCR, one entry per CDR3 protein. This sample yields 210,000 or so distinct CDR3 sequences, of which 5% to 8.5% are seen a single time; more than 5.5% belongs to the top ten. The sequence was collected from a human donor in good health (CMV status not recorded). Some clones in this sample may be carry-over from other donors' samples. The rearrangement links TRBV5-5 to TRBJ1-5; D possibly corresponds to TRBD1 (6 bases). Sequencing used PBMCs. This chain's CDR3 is CASSLEAIRGVQPQHF. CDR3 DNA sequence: TGTGCCAGCAGCTTGGAGGCCATCAGGGGAGTTCAGCCCCAGCATTTT.